The subject of this entry is one T cell receptor beta chain. Its antigen remains unknown. These data come from a study of cytomegalovirus exposure and HLA in healthy donors. The PCR ran on 60 Vbeta and 13 Jbeta primers. Generated by immunoSEQ multiplex PCR, the TCRdb table keeps only in-frame clones and is missing some. Of some 94,000 clones in the sample, 69% were seen once. Notes on the study in general: DRB1 showed the most TCR associations and HLA-C the fewest in a later analysis, as rates varied by HLA locus. What a later analysis reportedly showed was that an Asian-associated ancestry cluster had fewer N-insertions than the 666-donor mean.

This CDR3 has 18 amino acids. V shed 0 bases and J 0 bases; nucleotides not matched to a gene: 8. Germline CDR1 reads LGHNA; CDR2 reads YNFKEQ. The rearrangement joins TRBV4-2 to TRBJ2-4; 7 bases agree with TRBD2. This receptor was identified in a man between 45 and 60 years old in good health and CMV-seronegative. Material: PBMCs. CDR3 loop: CASSQDLGGGLAKNIQYF. DNA of the CDR3: TGTGCCAGCAGCCAAGATTTGGGCGGGGGATTAGCCAAAAACATTCAGTACTTC.